Following are 3 T cell receptor beta chains from one sample sequenced in a study of spatial heterogeneity in lung cancer. TCRdb reanalysed the 5' RACE reads using MiXCR and keeps one entry per CDR3 protein. The sample shows about 85,000 distinct CDR3 sequences, about 20% of them seen only once. Time point: sample taken at primary tumor resection. The authors sequenced whole RNA from tumor, nontumor lung or frozen PBMC without sorting. Material: PBMCs, obtained at surgery. The source of these receptors is a male donor with early-stage non-small cell lung cancer.

The chain links TRBV7-2 to TRBJ2-7, with D possibly being TRBD2 (6 bases). The CDR3 runs 14 residues. Trimming took off 4 bases at V and 4 bases at J, with 14 bases between the two ends. Germline V gives CDR1 SGHTA, CDR2 FQGNSA. In nucleotides, the CDR3 is TGTGCCAGCAGCTCGGGGACTCCCCTATACGAGCAGTACTTC. It codes for CASSSGTPLYEQYF.

The V and J genes are TRBV4-1 and TRBJ2-2, with D tentatively TRBD2 (6 bases). This CDR3 comprises 16 residues. Looked up from germline, CDR1 is MGHRA and CDR2 is YSYEKL. The V and J ends lost 1 base and 6 bases respectively, with 15 bases between them. In nucleotides, the CDR3 is TGCGCCAGCAGCCAAGGGGGGACCGGCGGGGCCGGGGAGCTGTTTTTT. This translates into CASSQGGTGGAGELFF.

The J gene is TRBJ2-4, the V gene TRBV2, with a tentative D call TRBD2 (6 bases). Germline loops: CDR1 SNHLY, CDR2 FYNNEI. Trimming took 4 bases from V and 6 from J, leaving 10 bases between them. This CDR3 is built from 13 residues. The CDR3, as DNA: TGTGCCAGCAGTGCGGCGGAGGGAAACATTCAGTACTTC. Its translation is CASSAAEGNIQYF.